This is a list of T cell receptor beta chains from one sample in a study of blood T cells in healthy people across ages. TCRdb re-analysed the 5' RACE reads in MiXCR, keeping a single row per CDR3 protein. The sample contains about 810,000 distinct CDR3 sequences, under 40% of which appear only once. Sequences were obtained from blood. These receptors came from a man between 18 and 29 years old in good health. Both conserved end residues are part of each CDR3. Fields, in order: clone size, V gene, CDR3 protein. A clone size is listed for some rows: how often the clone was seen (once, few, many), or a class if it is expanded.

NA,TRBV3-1,CASSQDLKRSDTQYF
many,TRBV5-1,CASSPQGYQETQYF
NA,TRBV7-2,CASSSGTQGWRADTQYF
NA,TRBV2,CASPFQPRSLETQFF
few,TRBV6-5,CASSYSAGSDTEAFF
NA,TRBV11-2,CASSLGVGAQFF
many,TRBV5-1,CASSETGTSLETQYF
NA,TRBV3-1,CASSQGPVNTEAFF
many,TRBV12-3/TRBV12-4,CASSPDAGQAYEQYF
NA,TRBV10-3,CATRTSVSYTDTQYF
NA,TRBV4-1,CASSRSGTGRYEQYF
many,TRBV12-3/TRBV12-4,CASSPPRNEQFF
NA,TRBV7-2,CASSHRGQAKNIQYF
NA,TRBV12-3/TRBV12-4,CASRRGDRGNTEAFF
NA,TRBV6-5,CASQQGVLGELFF
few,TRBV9,CASSLRQHQETQYF
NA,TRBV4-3,CASSQDGPLGGTNEKLFF
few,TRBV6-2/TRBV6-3,CASQGNTEAFF
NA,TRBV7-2,CASSFRQGANVLTF
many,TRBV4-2,CASSQDVTGGYEKLFF
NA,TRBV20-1,CSARDPSGRLPISGANVLTF
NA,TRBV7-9,CASSLVGEEVYF
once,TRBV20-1,CSARDVSGPNYDYTF
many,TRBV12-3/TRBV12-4,CASSLGGESETQYF
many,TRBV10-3,CAIRASDGTDTQYF
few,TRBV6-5,CASNPSGLADTDTQYF
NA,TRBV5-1,CASSGKKYNEQFF
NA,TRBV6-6,CASSYSSWVHQPQHF
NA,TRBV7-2,CASSLGFGGHNEQYF
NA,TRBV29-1,CSVTGLAGAKNIQYF
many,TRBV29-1,CSIRTGGNGYTF
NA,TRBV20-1,CSTGDFTSGNYNEQFF
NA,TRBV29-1,CSVTIIYNEQFF
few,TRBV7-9,CASIGPLRDTGELFF
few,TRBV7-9,CASSLPGDYEQYF
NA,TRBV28,CASSFLISGANVLTF
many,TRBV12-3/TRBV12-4,CASSLYSNNEQFF
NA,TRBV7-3,CAGSLTRNTGELFF
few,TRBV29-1,CSVRHRVGPEAFF
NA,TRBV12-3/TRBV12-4,CAGRGKTEAFF
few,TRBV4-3,CASSRIEGPAFF